A single sample is the source of the 28 T cell receptor beta chains below, sequenced in a study of blood T cell repertoires in COVID-19. Sequencing was performed with immunoSEQ multiplex PCR; in TCRdb, only in-frame clones are kept and a portion is missing. This table holds about 65,000 clones, approximately 95% found once. Sequences were obtained from peripheral blood. The receptor set was obtained from a man in his sixties or seventies with active COVID-19.

This rearrangement joins TRBV25-1 to TRBJ1-5, with D possibly TRBD1 on 6 matching bases. Germline V gene lookup returns CDR1 MGHDK and CDR2 SYGVNS. V gave up 4 bases and J gave up 3 bases, with 16 bases separating them. The CDR3 length is 16 residues. The CDR3 bases are TGTGCCAGCAGTGGTGCGACAGGTGGCGACAATCAGCCCCAGCATTTT. This encodes CASSGATGGDNQPQHF.

The chain uses TRBV9 and TRBJ1-2; D gene unclear. This CDR3 contains 15 residues. Germline V gene sequence: CDR1 SGDLS, CDR2 YYNGEE. V lost 0 bases, J lost 3 bases, and 12 bases lay in between. The CDR3 protein is CASSVEEGSYYGYTF. DNA for the CDR3: TGTGCCAGCAGCGTAGAGGAGGGTTCGTACTATGGCTACACCTTC.

This chain uses TRBV1 with TRBJ2-3; TRBD2 is the table's D call and was not checked against the DNA. TRBV1 is given as a pseudogene. CDR3 length equals 18 residues. The CDR3 DNA sequence: TGCACCAGCAGCCTAGTCGTGGTTGGACTAGCGAGCACAGATACGCAGTATTTT. This sequence encodes CTSSLVVVGLASTDTQYF.

In its sample, this clone was seen a few times. V gene TRBV4-1 combines with J gene TRBJ2-3, with 10 bases fitting TRBD2. This CDR3 spans 18 amino acids. The junction had 9 bases not matched to a gene; V was cut back by 1 base and J by 2 bases. Germline V gene data show CDR1 as MGHRA and CDR2 as YSYEKL. CDR3 sequence (DNA): TGCGCCAGCAGCCAAGGTTTAGCTAGCGGGGGCCCCACAGATACGCAGTATTTT. Encoded protein: CASSQGLASGGPTDTQYF.

The V call is TRBV6-2 or TRBV6-3, the J call TRBJ1-2; D unclear. Trimming cost V 0 bases and J 3 bases, with 5 bases left between them. Germline lookup yields CDR1 MNHEY and CDR2 SVGEGT. This CDR3 spans 13 amino acids. The CDR3 DNA is TGTGCCAGCAGTTACTCGTCAGACTATGGCTACACCTTC. It is translated as CASSYSSDYGYTF.

The chain has TRBV28 and TRBJ1-5, with D possibly being TRBD1 (5 bases). Germline CDR1 reads MDHEN; CDR2 reads SYDVKM. V was cut by 6 bases and J by 7 bases, with 19 bases left in between. This CDR3 has 15 amino acids. The DNA for the CDR3 is TGTGCCAGCAGCAAATCGGGGGGGGTAGGACAGCCCCAGCATTTT. Its translation: CASSKSGGVGQPQHF.

The rearrangement uses TRBV7-6 and TRBJ1-5; TRBD1 agrees at 8 bases. The CDR3 runs 17 residues. V lost 5 bases to trimming and J lost 2 bases; unmatched junction nucleotides: 11. In germline, CDR1 is SGHVS, CDR2 FNYEAQ. CDR3 residues: CASSNGQGQGGNQPQHF. Written as DNA, the CDR3 is TGTGCCAGCAGCAACGGACAGGGCCAAGGGGGCAATCAGCCCCAGCATTTT.

The V and J genes are TRBV6-6 and TRBJ2-3; 7 bases agree with TRBD2. Germline CDR1 reads MNHNY; CDR2 reads SVGAGI (reference sequence). The CDR3 has 16 residues. V lost 0 bases to trimming and J lost 0 bases; unmatched junction nucleotides: 3. The CDR3 DNA reads as TGTGCCAGCAGTTACTCGAGCGGGGTTAGCACAGATACGCAGTATTTT. This codes for CASSYSSGVSTDTQYF.

The chain links TRBV6-2 or TRBV6-3 to TRBJ2-2; D is ambiguous. Germline values: CDR1 MNHEY, CDR2 SVGEGT. Trimming cost V 2 bases and J 6 bases, with 7 bases left between them. This CDR3 is built from 13 residues. This chain's CDR3 is CASSYGHPGELFF. The CDR3 DNA reads as TGTGCCAGCAGTTACGGGCACCCCGGGGAGCTGTTTTTT.

This sequence joins TRBV6-4 and TRBJ2-3; the D gene is possibly TRBD1 (6 bases). Germline assignment: CDR1 MRHNA and CDR2 SNTAGT. Trimming shortened V by 5 bases and J by 2 bases, and 14 bases separated the two germline ends. The CDR3 runs 15 residues. CDR3 sequence reads: CASSQDQGTTDTQYF. CDR3 sequence (DNA): TGTGCCAGCAGTCAGGACCAGGGGACCACAGATACGCAGTATTTT.

The chain combines TRBV19 with TRBJ2-5; D is unresolved. Germline V gene sequence: CDR1 LNHDA, CDR2 SQIVND (reference sequence). Trimming took off 3 bases at V and 2 bases at J, with 10 bases between the two ends. The length of the CDR3 is 14 residues. CDR3 nucleotide sequence: TGTGCCAGTAGTATGTTTGGCCAACAAGAGACCCAGTACTTC. It is translated as CASSMFGQQETQYF. Full variable domain (rest looked up from reference TRBV19 and TRBJ2-5): DGGITQSPKYLFRKEGQNVTLSCEQNLNHDAMYWYRQDPGQGLRLIYYSQIVNDFQKGDIAEGYSVSREKKESFPLTVTSAQKNPTAFYLCASSMFGQQETQYFGPGTRLLVL.

Only one count was recorded for this clone. The chain links TRBV4-3 to TRBJ2-7, with a tentative D call TRBD2 (5 bases). The length of the CDR3 is 16 residues. CDR1 is LGHNA and CDR2 is YSLEER in the germline V gene. The V and J ends lost 0 bases and 7 bases respectively, with 19 bases between them. The CDR3: CASSQEATTPSGEQYF. CDR3 bases: TGCGCCAGCAGCCAAGAAGCGACAACCCCGTCGGGGGAGCAGTACTTC.

The gene calls are TRBV5-1 and TRBJ2-5; 7 bases agree with TRBD1. This CDR3 region has 14 residues. Germline trimming cut 4 bases from V and 2 bases from J; bases unmatched to any gene: 5. Looked up from germline, CDR1 is SGHRS and CDR2 is YFSETQ. The CDR3 nucleotides are TGCGCCAGCAGCGAGGGACAGACTCAAGAGACCCAGTACTTC. As protein: CASSEGQTQETQYF.

In its sample, this clone was seen a few times. J is TRBJ2-2 and V is TRBV7-9; D might be TRBD1 (6 bases). Trimming removed 4 bases at V and 2 bases at J, with 14 bases between. Per the germline V gene, CDR1 is SEHNR and CDR2 is FQNEAQ (reference sequence). CDR3 length: 16 amino acids. CDR3 region: CASSSRTASNTGELFF. The CDR3 nucleotides are TGTGCCAGCAGCTCAAGGACAGCGAGCAACACCGGGGAGCTGTTTTTT.

The J gene is TRBJ2-1, the V gene TRBV5-1, with a tentative D call TRBD1 (6 bases). Trimming cost V 7 bases and J 1 base, with 15 bases left between them. This CDR3 contains 15 residues. Looked up from germline, CDR1 is SGHRS and CDR2 is YFSETQ. CDR3 residues: CASATGSGSYNEQFF. The CDR3 DNA is TGCGCCAGCGCAACAGGGTCTGGGTCCTACAATGAGCAGTTCTTC.

This rearrangement joins TRBV5-1 to TRBJ1-1; a possible D gene is TRBD1 (5 bases). The CDR3 is made up of 14 amino acids. The V gene lost 4 bases and the J gene lost 1 base, with 11 bases spanning the gap. Germline CDR1 SGHRS, CDR2 YFSETQ. CDR3 DNA: TGCGCCAGCAGCCTACAGGACAAGAACACTGAAGCTTTCTTT. Its protein product is CASSLQDKNTEAFF.

This sequence joins TRBV5-1 and TRBJ2-5, with D possibly TRBD1 on 6 matching bases. The germline gives CDR1 SGHRS, CDR2 YFSETQ. V was clipped by 0 bases and J by 5 bases, with 17 bases between them. CDR3 length: 16 amino acids. CDR3 loop: CASSLERSRGYETQYF. CDR3 coding DNA: TGCGCCAGCAGCTTGGAGAGGAGCAGGGGTTATGAGACCCAGTACTTC.

The chain recombines TRBV5-1 with TRBJ1-2; D might be TRBD1 (6 bases). The CDR3 length is 15 residues. The germline V gene encodes CDR1 SGHRS and CDR2 YFSETQ. V was pared by 4 bases and J by 7 bases, with 20 bases between. The CDR3 loop is CASSPVQGPNGGYTF. The CDR3 DNA reads TGCGCCAGCAGCCCGGTTCAGGGGCCCAACGGTGGCTACACCTTC.

In nucleotides, the CDR3 is TGTGCCAGCAGCTTGAGAGCGGGGGGGCCCGAGACCCAGTACTTC. This gives the protein CASSLRAGGPETQYF. V usage is TRBV11-2 and J usage is TRBJ2-5; 10 bases match TRBD2. The CDR3 is made up of 15 amino acids. Germline lookup yields CDR1 SGHAT and CDR2 FQNNGV. The junction had 6 bases not matched to a gene; V was cut back by 3 bases and J by 5 bases.

The chain couples TRBV9 to TRBJ2-2; 10 bases line up with TRBD2. In germline, CDR1 is SGDLS, CDR2 YYNGEE. V shed 0 bases and J 4 bases; nucleotides not matched to a gene: 6. CDR3 size: 17 residues. In DNA form, the CDR3 reads TGTGCCAGCAGCGTAGACGCTAGCGGGGGTGTCACCGGGGAGCTGTTTTTT. The encoded protein is CASSVDASGGVTGELFF.

This chain joins TRBV28 and TRBJ2-5, with a tentative D call TRBD2 (7 bases). Trimming removed 6 bases at V and 6 bases at J, with 23 bases between. Per germline, CDR1 MDHEN and CDR2 SYDVKM. The CDR3 loop spans 16 amino acids. The CDR3 loop reads CASSTWTRGGEKTQYF. Written as DNA, the CDR3 is TGTGCCAGCAGCACCTGGACTAGGGGGGGAGAAAAGACCCAGTACTTC. Supplemented by reference TRBV28 and TRBJ2-5, the full variable domain reads DVKVTQSSRYLVKRTGEKVFLECVQDMDHENMFWYRQDPGLGLRLIYFSYDVKMKEKGDIPEGYSVSREKKERFSLILESASTNQTSMYLCASSTWTRGGEKTQYFGPGTRLLVL.

J is TRBJ2-6 and V is TRBV19; D perhaps matches TRBD1 (6 bases). The germline V gene has CDR1 LNHDA and CDR2 SQIVND (reference sequence). The CDR3 spans 17 residues. Trimming took off 4 bases at V and 2 bases at J, with 15 bases between the two ends. In nucleotides, the CDR3 is TGTGCCAGTAGTACTCCTCTTCCAGGGGCTGGGGCCAACGTCCTGACTTTC. This translates into CASSTPLPGAGANVLTF.

The chain links TRBV5-6 to TRBJ2-1, with D possibly matching TRBD1 (6 bases). V lost 2 bases to trimming and J lost 2 bases, with 14 bases between them. This CDR3 contains 16 residues. Germline V CDR1 and CDR2: SGHDT, YYEEEE. The CDR3 here is CASSLGGGGPYNEQFF. The CDR3 DNA is TGTGCCAGCAGCTTAGGTGGTGGGGGCCCCTACAATGAGCAGTTCTTC. Full variable domain (outside the CDR3, taken from reference TRBV5-6 and TRBJ2-1): DAGVTQSPTHLIKTRGQQVTLRCSPKSGHDTVSWYQQALGQGPQFIFQYYEEEERQRGNFPDRFSGHQFPNYSSELNVNALLLGDSALYLCASSLGGGGPYNEQFFGPGTRLTVL.

The chain carries TRBV19 and TRBJ1-2; 7 bases align to TRBD1. The trim removed 0 bases at V and 2 bases at J, leaving 9 bases unmatched. The germline CDR1 and CDR2 sequences are LNHDA and SQIVND (reference sequence). This CDR3 is built from 17 residues. CDR3: CASSIDFRQTGNYGYTF. In nucleotides, the CDR3 is TGTGCCAGTAGTATAGACTTCCGGCAGACAGGGAACTATGGCTACACCTTC.

This rearrangement joins TRBV5-1 to TRBJ2-3; the match to TRBD2 covers 8 bases. Trimming at V came to 3 bases and at J to 0 bases, leaving 6 bases not matched to a gene. The length of the CDR3 is 16 residues. The germline V gene has CDR1 SGHRS and CDR2 YFSETQ. Here the CDR3 reads CASSSLGGGSTDTQYF. Here the CDR3 DNA reads TGCGCCAGCAGCTCCCTGGGCGGGGGGAGCACAGATACGCAGTATTTT.

The chain combines TRBV29-1 with TRBJ2-7; 12 bases agree with TRBD2. Trimming removed 5 bases from V and 2 bases from J; junction bases left unmatched: 4. Looked up from germline, CDR1 is SQVTM and CDR2 is ANQGSEA. This CDR3 comprises 14 residues. The CDR3 DNA sequence: TGCAGCGTTCAGACTAGCGGGGGACCCTACGAGCAGTACTTC. Translating gives CSVQTSGGPYEQYF.

This clone has a handful of counts. The chain combines TRBV7-2 with TRBJ1-2; 11 bases map to TRBD1. The germline gives CDR1 SGHTA, CDR2 FQGNSA. After removal of 6 bases from V and 7 bases from J, the junction contained 4 bases not matched to a gene. The CDR3 is made up of 13 amino acids. CDR3 residues: CASRGQGAGGYTF. CDR3 sequence (DNA): TGTGCCAGCAGAGGACAGGGGGCGGGTGGCTACACCTTC.

This chain links TRBV6-1 with TRBJ1-5; D perhaps matches TRBD1 (6 bases). Trimming cost V 1 base and J 1 base, with 23 bases left between them. The CDR3 contains 20 residues. The germline CDR1 and CDR2 sequences are MNHNS and SASEGT. CDR3 in amino acids: CASSEGGLGRGIVSNQPQHF. In DNA, the CDR3 is TGTGCCAGCAGTGAAGGGGGTCTAGGCAGGGGTATAGTCAGCAATCAGCCCCAGCATTTT.